Here is one T cell receptor (beta chain) with its context. In the original analysis: Estimation of nucleated cell counts was performed using reference gene primer amplification. The protocol was immunoSEQ multiplex PCR, while the TCRdb copy is restricted to in-frame clones and leaves out a portion. V and J calls and clone size come straight from that table; D and trimming were deduced from the DNA. The sample carries 150,000 to 200,000 clones, roughly 80% recorded once. The CDR3 covers 15 residues. Trimming took 0 bases from V and 5 from J, leaving 13 bases between them. Germline CDR1 reads LNHDA; CDR2 reads SQIVND (reference sequence). This sample is drawn from a study of blood T cell repertoires in COVID-19. About the study: From the United States, Italy and Spain came samples of acute and convalescent COVID-19. T cells, B-cell-depleted T cells, or PBMCs provided the cDNA or gDNA that served as material.

What was sequenced was peripheral blood. The chain uses TRBV19 and TRBJ1-2, with unresolved D. The source of this sequence is an older man with acute or convalescent COVID-19. In DNA, the CDR3 is TGTGCCAGTAGTATAGACATAGTTCCTCTATATGGCTACACCTTC. It yields the protein CASSIDIVPLYGYTF.